What follows are 8 T cell receptor beta chains derived from one specimen sequenced in a study of lymphopenia after photon versus proton radiotherapy. Assay used: immunoSEQ multiplex PCR; TCRdb lists only in-frame clones, some missing. The sample consists of approximately 20,000 clones, approximately 90% of them appearing once. The source material was peripheral blood, sampled from a patient treated with proton-based radiotherapy. These receptors came from a man between 65 and 85 years old with pancreatic cancer.

This clone was seen only once. The gene calls are TRBV11-2 and TRBJ2-3, with 9 bases lining up with TRBD2. Trimming cost V 3 bases and J 3 bases; bases outside gene matches: 4. Germline V lookup: CDR1 SGHAT, CDR2 FQNNGV. This CDR3 region has 15 residues. The CDR3: CASSLGGGATDTQYF. CDR3 nucleotide sequence: TGTGCCAGCAGCTTGGGCGGGGGGGCGACAGATACGCAGTATTTT.

The gene calls are TRBV6-1 and TRBJ2-5; 9 bases match TRBD2. The better agreement between TRBJ2-7 and the DNA end casts doubt on the J call. CDR1 MNHNS and CDR2 SASEGT come from the germline V gene. The CDR3 spans 16 residues. CDR3 DNA sequence: TGTGCCAGCAGTGAACAATTTAGCGGGGGATGGTACGAGCAGTACTTC. Translation: CASSEQFSGGWYEQYF.

The gene calls are TRBV10-3 and TRBJ1-4, with 7 bases identical to TRBD1. This CDR3 has 15 residues. The trim removed 0 bases at V and 4 bases at J, leaving 2 bases unmatched. From germline, CDR1 is ENHRY and CDR2 SYGVKD. The DNA of the CDR3 is TGTGCCATCAGTGAGTCACGGGACAGTAATGAAAAACTGTTTTTT. Translated: CAISESRDSNEKLFF.

This clone appeared a single time. V is TRBV9 and J is TRBJ2-1, with D possibly matching TRBD2 (6 bases). V was cut by 3 bases and J by 4 bases, with 14 bases left in between. Germline values: CDR1 SGDLS, CDR2 YYNGEE. CDR3 length equals 15 residues. The DNA of the CDR3 is TGTGCCAGCAGCGAGGGTCCTGGGGGGTACAATGAGCAGTTCTTC. Encoded protein: CASSEGPGGYNEQFF.

The chain joins TRBV6-1 to TRBJ2-1; D unresolved. Trimming cost V 6 bases and J 4 bases, with 7 bases left between them. Per the germline V gene, CDR1 is MNHNS and CDR2 is SASEGT. This CDR3 spans 12 amino acids. The CDR3 region has the DNA TGTGCCAGCAGACCTTCATACAATGAGCAGTTCTTC. Its protein is CASRPSYNEQFF.

V is TRBV30 and J is TRBJ1-1; 8 bases are a match to TRBD1. Trimming cost V 6 bases and J 6 bases; bases outside gene matches: 9. The length of the CDR3 is 13 residues. The V gene's germline CDR1 is GTSNPN and CDR2 SVGIG (reference sequence). The CDR3 is CACQGTGGPEAFF. CDR3 DNA: TGTGCCTGTCAAGGCACAGGGGGGCCTGAAGCTTTCTTT.

In its sample, this clone was seen a few times. The chain links TRBV5-4 to TRBJ1-1; D is uncertain. Germline loops: CDR1 SGHNT, CDR2 YYREEE (reference sequence). CDR3 size: 12 residues. With 4 bases removed from V and 5 bases from J, the gap between germline ends came to 9 bases. CDR3 bases: TGTGCCAGCAGCCTCACGGGGACTGAAGCTTTCTTT. It codes for CASSLTGTEAFF.

The rearrangement joins TRBV30 to TRBJ1-4; 9 nucleotides agree with TRBD1. Germline trimming cut 5 bases from V and 5 bases from J; bases unmatched to any gene: 6. This CDR3 region has 14 residues. CDR1 is GTSNPN and CDR2 is SVGIG in the germline V gene (reference sequence). The CDR3 DNA sequence: TGTGCCTGGGATACGGGACAGGGAAATGAAAAACTGTTTTTT. Protein: CAWDTGQGNEKLFF.